This note documents a single T cell receptor beta chain sequence. As yet, its antigen is unknown. Germline assignment: CDR1 LNHDA and CDR2 SQIVND (reference sequence). This CDR3 is built from 19 residues. V shed 5 bases and J 6 bases; nucleotides not matched to a gene: 24. The record originates from a study of cytomegalovirus exposure and HLA in healthy donors. Clones were read by immunoSEQ multiplex PCR, and TCRdb kept only the in-frame ones, dropping some. This table has 150,000 to 200,000 clones, around four fifths appearing once. Findings and caveats of the study: A few CMV-associated chains proved CMV antigen-specific in vitro. Cytomegalovirus status, reportedly, was diagnosed with high specificity and sensitivity by the classifier.

The sequenced sample consisted of PBMCs. This TCR was sampled from a man younger than 45 in good health and CMV-seropositive. V gene TRBV19 combines with J gene TRBJ2-7; 8 nucleotides line up with TRBD1. The CDR3 coding sequence is TGTGCCAGTAGTCCAGTGACTCCGGACAGGGAGCTCTATGAGGGCGAGCAGTACTTC. It translates to CASSPVTPDRELYEGEQYF. Together with reference TRBV19 and TRBJ2-7, the CDR3 gives the full variable domain: DGGITQSPKYLFRKEGQNVTLSCEQNLNHDAMYWYRQDPGQGLRLIYYSQIVNDFQKGDIAEGYSVSREKKESFPLTVTSAQKNPTAFYLCASSPVTPDRELYEGEQYFGPGTRLTVT.